Below, 14 T cell receptor beta chains from the same sample are listed, as sequenced in a study of OX40 agonist ivuxolimab in advanced cancers. Assay: immunoSEQ multiplex PCR; the TCRdb copy retains only in-frame clones and omits some. The sample has some 43,000 clones, around 94% seen once. The source material was CD4+ or CD8+ T cells sorted from blood, sampled in a trial of the OX40 agonist ivuxolimab. These receptors were taken from an adult with an advanced solid tumor such as melanoma, head and neck, liver or kidney cancer.

Here the CDR3 reads CASSQDLVSGSTDTQYF. DNA of the CDR3: TGCGCCAGCAGCCAAGATCTGGTTAGCGGGAGCACAGATACGCAGTATTTT. The rearrangement uses TRBV4-3 and TRBJ2-3; the match to TRBD2 covers 7 bases. This CDR3 has 17 amino acids. Per the germline V gene, CDR1 is LGHNA and CDR2 is YSLEER. Losses at the gene ends were 0 bases for V and 0 bases for J; bases not matched to a gene: 6.

In this sample, this clone turned up once. The chain links TRBV27 to TRBJ2-2, with D possibly TRBD1 on 6 matching bases. This CDR3 contains 15 residues. CDR1 and CDR2 (germline): MNHEY, SMNVEV (reference sequence). Trimming removed 4 bases from V and 0 bases from J, with 9 bases in between. CDR3 amino acids: CASSYYRANTGELFF. The CDR3 region has the DNA TGTGCCAGCAGTTATTACAGGGCGAACACCGGGGAGCTGTTTTTT.

The chain uses TRBV4-2 and TRBJ2-7, with D perhaps matching TRBD1 (6 bases). Germline V CDR1 and CDR2: LGHNA, YNFKEQ. The CDR3 has 15 residues. V shed 0 bases and J shed 3 bases, with 12 bases lying between them. The CDR3 region is CASSQDGQGFYEQYF. In DNA, the CDR3 is TGTGCCAGCAGCCAAGATGGGCAGGGGTTCTACGAGCAGTACTTC.

Here the CDR3 reads CASSLGATYEQYF. Written as DNA, the CDR3 is TGTGCCAGCAGCTTAGGGGCAACCTACGAGCAGTACTTC. The V call is TRBV11-2, the J call TRBJ2-7; D is uncertain. CDR3 size: 13 residues. V lost 1 base to trimming and J lost 2 bases, with 6 bases between them. Looked up from germline, CDR1 is SGHAT and CDR2 is FQNNGV.

The J gene is TRBJ1-1, the V gene TRBV11-2; no clear D. Trimming took off 7 bases at V and 0 bases at J, with 12 bases between the two ends. This CDR3 is built from 14 residues. CDR1 and CDR2 from the germline V gene are SGHAT and FQNNGV. The CDR3 coding sequence is TGTGCCAGCACCCCCTTTCAGATGAACACTGAAGCTTTCTTT. It translates to CASTPFQMNTEAFF.

The chain combines TRBV21-1 with TRBJ2-1; TRBD2 reflects the table's D call only, with no check against the DNA. TRBV21-1 is marked as a pseudogene. There are 14 residues in the CDR3. The CDR3 sequence is CASSKGASSVEQFF. The CDR3 nucleotides are TGTGCCAGCAGCAAAGGGGCTAGCTCTGTTGAGCAGTTCTTC.

The chain employs TRBV27 and TRBJ1-1, with 8 bases matching TRBD1. CDR3 length: 16 residues. Germline assignment: CDR1 MNHEY and CDR2 SMNVEV (reference sequence). With V trimmed by 2 bases and J by 10 bases, 15 bases remained unmatched. CDR3 nucleotides: TGTGCCAGCAGTTTACAGGACAGGGTGATGGGATGGGGAGCTTTCTTT. Encoded protein: CASSLQDRVMGWGAFF.

The chain employs TRBV9 and TRBJ2-1; 11 bases are shared with TRBD2. The CDR3 runs 17 residues. V lost 0 bases, J lost 1 base, and 3 bases stayed unmatched. CDR1 is SGDLS and CDR2 is YYNGEE in the germline V gene. CDR3: CASSVGGTSGSYNEQFF. CDR3 nucleotides: TGTGCCAGCAGCGTAGGAGGGACTAGCGGTTCCTACAATGAGCAGTTCTTC.

The rearrangement joins TRBV6-5 to TRBJ2-5; 8 bases align to TRBD1. The CDR3 has 14 residues. J lost 4 bases, V lost 8 bases, and 9 bases had no gene match. Germline V lookup: CDR1 MNHEY, CDR2 SVGAGI. CDR3 coding DNA: TGTGCCAGCCTGGCCGACAGGGGAGGAGAGACCCAGTACTTC. Its protein is CASLADRGGETQYF.

The V and J genes are TRBV4-2 and TRBJ2-7; D remains unclear. The CDR3 spans 12 residues. The germline gives CDR1 LGHNA, CDR2 YNFKEQ. Trimming left V 0 bases short and J 4 bases short, with 4 bases between. CDR3 bases: TGTGCCAGCAGCCAAGATGTATACGAGCAGTACTTC. This encodes CASSQDVYEQYF.

The chain joins TRBV7-8 to TRBJ1-3; D remains ambiguous. This CDR3 region has 15 residues. With 5 bases removed from V and 0 bases from J, the gap between germline ends came to 11 bases. Germline V CDR1 and CDR2: SGHVS, FQNEAQ. The DNA for the CDR3 is TGTGCCAGCAGCCAGTACGGTAGCTCTGGAAACACCATATATTTT. Protein product: CASSQYGSSGNTIYF. The full variable domain, in which reference TRBV7-8 and TRBJ1-3 provide the parts outside the CDR3, is GAGVSQSPRYKVAKRGQDVALRCDPISGHVSLFWYQQALGQGPEFLTYFQNEAQLDKSGLPSDRFFAERPEGSVSTLKIQRTQQEDSAVYLCASSQYGSSGNTIYFGEGSWLTVV.

The J gene is TRBJ2-5, the V gene TRBV7-3; 16 bases map to TRBD2. The trim removed 5 bases at V and 2 bases at J, leaving 8 bases unmatched. Germline V gene data show CDR1 as SGHTA and CDR2 as FQGTGA. The length of the CDR3 is 18 residues. CDR3 in amino acids: CASSPGTSGRGIQETQYF. CDR3 DNA sequence: TGTGCCAGCAGCCCCGGGACTAGCGGGAGGGGTATACAAGAGACCCAGTACTTC.

CDR3 in DNA: TGTGCCAGCAGCCAGACGGTGAACACTGAAGCTTTCTTT. Translating gives CASSQTVNTEAFF. The chain combines TRBV5-8 with TRBJ1-1; D not resolved. With 4 bases removed from V and 0 bases from J, the gap between germline ends came to 7 bases. Germline CDR1 is SGHTS and CDR2 is YDEGEE. This CDR3 is 13 amino acids long.

The chain links TRBV9 to TRBJ2-3, with 12 positions matching TRBD2. CDR1 and CDR2 (germline): SGDLS, YYNGEE. V was clipped by 4 bases and J by 5 bases; unmatched bases: 11. The CDR3 contains 17 residues. CDR3 residues: CASSSPSGRGEEDTQYF. The CDR3 DNA follows: TGTGCCAGCAGCTCCCCTAGCGGGAGGGGGGAAGAAGATACGCAGTATTTT.